The entry below gives a single T cell receptor beta chain sequence along with its context. Method: immunoSEQ multiplex PCR; TCRdb's copy keeps in-frame clones and lacks some. The sample lists 110,000 to 150,000 clones, approximately 81% seen once, with 5.5% in the top ten. The source of the sample is a study of blood T cell repertoires in COVID-19. About the study: Some COVID-19 samples were acute and others convalescent; all came from the United States, Italy and Spain.

V gave up 1 base and J gave up 4 bases; unmatched junction bases: 4. The CDR3 is 14 amino acids. Germline V gives CDR1 SGHRS, CDR2 YFSETQ. The chain couples TRBV5-1 to TRBJ2-7; 8 bases match TRBD1. The clonotype originates from a man aged 40-49 years with acute COVID-19. Sample: PBMCs or T cells enriched from blood (not recorded which). Here the CDR3 reads CASSLQGALYEQYF. As DNA, the CDR3 is TGCGCCAGCAGCTTGCAGGGGGCTCTATACGAGCAGTACTTC.